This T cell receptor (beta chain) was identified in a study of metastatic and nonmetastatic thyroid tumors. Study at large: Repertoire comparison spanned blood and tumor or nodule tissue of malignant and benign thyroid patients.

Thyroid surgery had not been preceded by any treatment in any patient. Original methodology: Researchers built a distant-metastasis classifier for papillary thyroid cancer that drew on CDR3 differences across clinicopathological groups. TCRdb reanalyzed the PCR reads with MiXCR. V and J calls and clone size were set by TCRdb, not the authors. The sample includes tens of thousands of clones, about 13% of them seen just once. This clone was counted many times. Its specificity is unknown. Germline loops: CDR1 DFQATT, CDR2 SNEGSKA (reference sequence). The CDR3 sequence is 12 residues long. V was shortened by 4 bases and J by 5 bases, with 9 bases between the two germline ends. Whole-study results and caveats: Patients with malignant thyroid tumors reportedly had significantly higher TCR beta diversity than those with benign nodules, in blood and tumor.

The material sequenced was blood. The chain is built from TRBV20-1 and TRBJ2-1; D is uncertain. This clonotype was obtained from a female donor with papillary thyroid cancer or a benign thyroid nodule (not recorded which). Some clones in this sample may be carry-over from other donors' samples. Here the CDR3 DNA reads TGCAGTGCTAAGCAGTATAACAATGAGCAGTTCTTC. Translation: CSAKQYNNEQFF.